This T cell receptor beta chain was recovered during a study of blood T cell repertoires in COVID-19. V shed 4 bases and J shed 0 bases, with 22 bases lying between them. This CDR3 spans 19 amino acids. Germline-derived CDR1 and CDR2 are SGHTA and FQGNSA. The repertoire was sequenced with immunoSEQ multiplex PCR; TCRdb's copy has only in-frame clones and lacks some. The table has around 230,000 clones, more than 70% seen once. Sequencing input: PBMCs or T cells enriched from blood (not recorded which). The V call is TRBV7-2, the J call TRBJ2-1; possible D gene TRBD2, 6 bases. The receptor was derived from a woman in her thirties or forties with acute COVID-19. The CDR3 protein is CASSSSGVLALSSYNEQFF. The DNA for the CDR3 is TGTGCCAGCAGCTCCTCGGGGGTCTTAGCGTTGAGCTCCTACAATGAGCAGTTCTTC.